The text below deals with one T cell receptor (beta chain). Only in-frame clones appear in the TCRdb table, and some are missing; sequencing was by immunoSEQ multiplex PCR. Here the sample spans 250,000 to 350,000 clones, 92% being singletons. The data stem from a study of blood T cell repertoires in COVID-19. At the level of the study: Specimens from acute and convalescent COVID-19 originated in the United States, Italy and Spain. From T cells, B-cell-depleted T cells, or PBMCs came the material, which was cDNA or gDNA.

Cohorts were assigned according to the clinical history that participants reported. Recovery meant two consecutive negative NP/OP PCR tests, professional clearance, or resolved symptoms. The ends were cut back, 4 bases at V and 1 base at J, with 9 bases in the middle. The CDR3 length is 14 residues. Germline CDR1 reads KGHDR; CDR2 reads SFDVKD. Sequenced input: PBMCs or T cells enriched from blood (not recorded which). V gene TRBV24-1 combines with J gene TRBJ1-1; D is possibly TRBD1 (6 bases). The receptor's source is a woman aged 30 to 39 who had recovered from COVID-19. The CDR3 DNA sequence: TGTGCCACCAGTGACTGGGGACAGAACACTGAAGCTTTCTTT. Protein: CATSDWGQNTEAFF.